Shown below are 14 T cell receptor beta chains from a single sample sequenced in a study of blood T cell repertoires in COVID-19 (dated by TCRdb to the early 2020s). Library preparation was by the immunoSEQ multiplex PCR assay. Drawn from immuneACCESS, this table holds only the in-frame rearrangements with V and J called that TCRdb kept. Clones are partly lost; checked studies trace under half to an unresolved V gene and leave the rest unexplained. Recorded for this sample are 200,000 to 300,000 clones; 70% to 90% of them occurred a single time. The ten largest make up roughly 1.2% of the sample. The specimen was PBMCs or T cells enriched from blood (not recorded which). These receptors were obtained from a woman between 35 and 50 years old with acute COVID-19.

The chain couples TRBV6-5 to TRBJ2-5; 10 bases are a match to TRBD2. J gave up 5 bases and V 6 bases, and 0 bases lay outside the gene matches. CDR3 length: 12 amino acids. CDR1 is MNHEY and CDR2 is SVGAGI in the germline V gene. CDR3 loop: CASRGLAETQYF. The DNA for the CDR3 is TGTGCCAGCAGGGGACTAGCGGAGACCCAGTACTTC.

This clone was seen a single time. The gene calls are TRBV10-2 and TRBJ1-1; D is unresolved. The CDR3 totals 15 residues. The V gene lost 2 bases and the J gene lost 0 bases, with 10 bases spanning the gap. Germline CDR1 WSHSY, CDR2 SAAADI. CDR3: CASSEDAGMNTEAFF. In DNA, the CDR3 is TGCGCCAGCAGTGAGGATGCGGGAATGAACACTGAAGCTTTCTTT.

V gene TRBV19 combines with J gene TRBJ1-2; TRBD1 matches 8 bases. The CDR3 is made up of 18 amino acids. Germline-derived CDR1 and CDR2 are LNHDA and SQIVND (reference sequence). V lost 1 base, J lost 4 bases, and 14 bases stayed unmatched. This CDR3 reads CASSIGADRAPLAYGYTF. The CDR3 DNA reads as TGTGCCAGTAGTATAGGGGCGGACAGGGCCCCCCTAGCCTATGGCTACACCTTC.

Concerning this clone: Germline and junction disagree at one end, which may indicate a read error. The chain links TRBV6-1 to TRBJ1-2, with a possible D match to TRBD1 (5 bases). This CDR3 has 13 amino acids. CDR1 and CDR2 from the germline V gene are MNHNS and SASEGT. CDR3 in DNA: TGTGCCAGCACTGAATTGGGGGGGTATGGCTACACCTTC. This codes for CASTELGGYGYTF.

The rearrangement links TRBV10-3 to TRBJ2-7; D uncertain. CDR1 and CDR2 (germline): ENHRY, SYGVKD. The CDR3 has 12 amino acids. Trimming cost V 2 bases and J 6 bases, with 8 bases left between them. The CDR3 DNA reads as TGTGCCATCAGTGAGGGAGTGGGCGAGCAGTACGTC. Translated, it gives CAISEGVGEQYV.

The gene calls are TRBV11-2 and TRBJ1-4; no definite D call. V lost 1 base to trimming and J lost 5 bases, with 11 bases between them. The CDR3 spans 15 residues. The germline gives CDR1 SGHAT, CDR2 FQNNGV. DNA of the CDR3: TGTGCCAGCAGCTTAGCCCTCAGTTGGAATGAAAAACTGTTTTTT. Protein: CASSLALSWNEKLFF.

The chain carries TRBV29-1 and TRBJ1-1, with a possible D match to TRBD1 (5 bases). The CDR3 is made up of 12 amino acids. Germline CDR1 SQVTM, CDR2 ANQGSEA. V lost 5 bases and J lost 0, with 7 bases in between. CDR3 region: CSVQGMNTEAFF. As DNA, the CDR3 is TGCAGCGTTCAGGGAATGAACACTGAAGCTTTCTTT.

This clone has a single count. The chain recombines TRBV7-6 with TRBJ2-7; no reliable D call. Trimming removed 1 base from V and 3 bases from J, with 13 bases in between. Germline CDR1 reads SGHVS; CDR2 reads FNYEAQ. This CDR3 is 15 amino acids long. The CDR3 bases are TGTGCCAGCAGCTTAGTTGTGGGCGCCCTCTACGAGCAGTACTTC. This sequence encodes CASSLVVGALYEQYF.

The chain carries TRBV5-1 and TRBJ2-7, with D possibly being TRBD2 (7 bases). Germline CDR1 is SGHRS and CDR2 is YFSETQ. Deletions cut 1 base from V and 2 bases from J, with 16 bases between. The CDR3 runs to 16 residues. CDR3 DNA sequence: TGCGCCAGCAGCTTGTCCAGGGTCGGGGGGCCCTACGAGCAGTACTTC. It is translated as CASSLSRVGGPYEQYF.

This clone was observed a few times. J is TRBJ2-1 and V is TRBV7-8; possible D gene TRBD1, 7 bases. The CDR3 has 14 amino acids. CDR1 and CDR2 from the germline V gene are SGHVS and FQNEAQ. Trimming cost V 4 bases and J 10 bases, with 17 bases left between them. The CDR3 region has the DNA TGTGCCAGCAGCTCCCCCAGGGGGACTCGCGAGCAGTTCTTC. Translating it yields CASSSPRGTREQFF.

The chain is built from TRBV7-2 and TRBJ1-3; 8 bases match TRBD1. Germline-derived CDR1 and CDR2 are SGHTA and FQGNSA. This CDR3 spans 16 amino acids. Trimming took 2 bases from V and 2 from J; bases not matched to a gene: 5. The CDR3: CASSLRSTGAGNTIYF. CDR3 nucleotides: TGTGCCAGCAGCTTACGGTCGACAGGGGCTGGAAACACCATATATTTT.

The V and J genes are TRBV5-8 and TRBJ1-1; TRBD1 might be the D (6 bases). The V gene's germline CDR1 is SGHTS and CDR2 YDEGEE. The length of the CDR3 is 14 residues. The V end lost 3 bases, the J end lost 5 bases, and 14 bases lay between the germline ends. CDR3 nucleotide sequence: TGTGCCAGCAGCTCGACAGGTTTTGGGACTGAAGCTTTCTTT. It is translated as CASSSTGFGTEAFF.

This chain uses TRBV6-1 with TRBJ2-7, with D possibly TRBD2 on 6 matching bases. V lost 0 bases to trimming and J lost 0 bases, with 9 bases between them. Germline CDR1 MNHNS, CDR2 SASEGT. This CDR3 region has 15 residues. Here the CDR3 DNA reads TGTGCCAGCAGTGAAGCGGGACTGGTCTCCTACGAGCAGTACGTC. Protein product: CASSEAGLVSYEQYV.

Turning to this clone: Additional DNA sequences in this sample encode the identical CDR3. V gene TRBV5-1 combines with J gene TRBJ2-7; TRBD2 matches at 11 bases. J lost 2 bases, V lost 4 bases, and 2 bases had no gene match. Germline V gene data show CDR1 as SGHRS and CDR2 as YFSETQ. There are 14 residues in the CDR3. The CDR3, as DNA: TGCGCCAGCAGCCTAGCGGGAGGAACCTACGAGCAGTACTTC. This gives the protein CASSLAGGTYEQYF.